The 17 T cell receptor beta chains below come from one sample, sequenced in a study of blood T cell repertoires in COVID-19. The protocol was immunoSEQ multiplex PCR, while the TCRdb copy is restricted to in-frame clones and leaves out a portion. The sample lists 180,000 or so clones; 65% to 85% were seen once. The sequencing input was peripheral blood. The receptors come from a human donor with acute or convalescent COVID-19. The donor label of this sample is uncertain.

This chain uses TRBV6-1 with TRBJ1-2; tentative D call: TRBD1 (6 bases). The CDR3 extends over 14 amino acids. Per the germline V gene, CDR1 is MNHNS and CDR2 is SASEGT. Trimming cost V 3 bases and J 4 bases, with 12 bases left between them. The CDR3 DNA follows: TGTGCCAGCAGTGACCTACAGGGACCCTATGGCTACACCTTC. Its translation is CASSDLQGPYGYTF.

The chain couples TRBV6-5 to TRBJ1-5, with 7 bases aligning to TRBD1. The CDR3 is made up of 14 amino acids. The V gene's germline CDR1 is MNHEY and CDR2 SVGAGI. V was pared by 5 bases and J by 7 bases, with 8 bases of the junction left unmatched. CDR3 sequence: CASSRGQVGQPQHF. CDR3 in DNA: TGTGCCAGCAGTCGCGGACAGGTTGGCCAGCCCCAGCATTTT.

The chain links TRBV27 to TRBJ2-6; D not resolved. The CDR3 loop spans 18 amino acids. V was trimmed by 5 bases and J by 0 bases, leaving 17 bases between them. Germline V gives CDR1 MNHEY, CDR2 SMNVEV (reference sequence). Here the CDR3 reads CASSTLPRVDSGANVLTF. The CDR3 DNA is TGTGCCAGCAGTACTCTCCCCCGGGTCGACTCTGGGGCCAACGTCCTGACTTTC.

To note about this clone: This CDR3 fails to terminate in the conserved phenylalanine or tryptophan, so it likely reflects a read error. No DNA is shown, since the ends of the CDR3 on it are uncertain; the CDR3 is the one TCRdb lists. CDR3 in amino acids: CARSLDGLAV. This chain joins TRBV5-3 and TRBJ2-4; the listed D gene, TRBD2, was not tested against the DNA. TRBV5-3 is an open reading frame whose function is uncertain. The CDR3 is 10 residues long, counting both termini.

The V call is TRBV10-1, the J call TRBJ2-7; 10 bases are shared with TRBD2. This CDR3 spans 15 amino acids. The V segment lost 4 bases and the J segment 3 bases; nucleotides outside the gene matches: 6. CDR1 is WNHNN and CDR2 is SYGVQD in the germline V gene (reference sequence). The CDR3 here is CASSGGLAGGYEQYF. The CDR3 bases are TGCGCCAGCAGTGGAGGATTAGCGGGAGGCTACGAGCAGTACTTC.

V gene TRBV7-2 combines with J gene TRBJ2-7, with D possibly TRBD2 on 5 matching bases. The CDR3 length is 11 residues. The ends were cut back, 1 base at V and 8 bases at J, with 6 bases in the middle. The V gene's germline CDR1 is SGHTA and CDR2 FQGNSA. CDR3 in amino acids: CASSLETKQYF. In nucleotides, the CDR3 is TGTGCCAGCAGCTTAGAGACTAAGCAGTACTTC. The entire variable domain, with the rest obtained from reference TRBV7-2 and TRBJ2-7, is as follows: GAGVSQSPSNKVTEKGKDVELRCDPISGHTALYWYRQSLGQGLEFLIYFQGNSAPDKSGLPSDRFSAERTGGSVSTLTIQRTQQEDSAVYLCASSLETKQYFGPGTRLTVT.

V is TRBV6-5 and J is TRBJ1-2; possible D gene TRBD1, 6 bases. Trimming took off 5 bases at V and 8 bases at J, with 21 bases between the two ends. CDR1 is MNHEY and CDR2 is SVGAGI in the germline V gene. The CDR3 consists of 15 residues. CDR3 DNA: TGTGCCAGCAGTCCGGGGACCGCCCAGGGGAAGGGCTACACCTTC. Translating gives CASSPGTAQGKGYTF.

The chain recombines TRBV3-1 (or the pseudogene TRBV3-2) with TRBJ2-3; a possible D gene is TRBD1 (6 bases). V was pared by 5 bases and J by 0 bases, with 15 bases between. The CDR3 sequence is 16 residues long. Germline V gives CDR1 LGHDT, CDR2 YNNKEL (reference sequence). This CDR3 reads CASSISGTLSTDTQYF. CDR3 bases: TGTGCCAGCAGCATATCCGGGACACTAAGCACAGATACGCAGTATTTT.

The gene calls are TRBV7-9 and TRBJ2-3, with D tentatively TRBD1 (6 bases). The germline V gene has CDR1 SEHNR and CDR2 FQNEAQ (reference sequence). This CDR3 is 14 amino acids long. Deletions cut 5 bases from V and 6 bases from J, with 15 bases between. The CDR3 loop is CASSKQGRGDTQYF. The CDR3 DNA reads as TGTGCCAGCAGCAAACAGGGTCGGGGTGATACGCAGTATTTT. Variable domain in full (rest from reference TRBV7-9 and TRBJ2-3): DTGVSQNPRHKITKRGQNVTFRCDPISEHNRLYWYRQTLGQGPEFLTYFQNEAQLEKSRLLSDRFSAERPKGSFSTLEIQRTEQGDSAMYLCASSKQGRGDTQYFGPGTRLTVL.

The rearrangement links TRBV7-9 to TRBJ2-2; unclear D gene. The CDR3 consists of 15 residues. V was cut by 2 bases and J by 2 bases, with 9 bases left in between. Germline V gives CDR1 SEHNR, CDR2 FQNEAQ (reference sequence). The CDR3 DNA is TGTGCCAGCAGCTTAAGAACACCCAACACCGGGGAGCTGTTTTTT. Residues: CASSLRTPNTGELFF. The whole variable domain, filled in from reference TRBV7-9 and TRBJ2-2, reads DTGVSQNPRHKITKRGQNVTFRCDPISEHNRLYWYRQTLGQGPEFLTYFQNEAQLEKSRLLSDRFSAERPKGSFSTLEIQRTEQGDSAMYLCASSLRTPNTGELFFGEGSRLTVL.

V gene TRBV18 combines with J gene TRBJ2-7; 9 bases map to TRBD1. J lost 1 base, V lost 3 bases, and 4 bases had no gene match. Germline CDR1 is KGHSH and CDR2 is LQKENI. The CDR3 totals 15 residues. Here the CDR3 DNA reads TGTGCCAGCTCACCGGCCGGGACAGGGTCCTACGAGCAGTACTTC. This codes for CASSPAGTGSYEQYF.

The V gene is TRBV2, the J gene TRBJ2-7; D is unresolved. This CDR3 has 14 amino acids. Germline V gives CDR1 SNHLY, CDR2 FYNNEI. Trimming removed 2 bases from V and 2 bases from J, with 10 bases in between. CDR3: CASSEQSVAYEQYF. The CDR3 DNA reads TGTGCCAGCAGTGAACAGTCCGTCGCCTACGAGCAGTACTTC.

This clone was found once. This chain connects TRBV7-3 to TRBJ2-3; 11 bases map to TRBD2. The germline V gene has CDR1 SGHTA and CDR2 FQGTGA. The CDR3 contains 17 residues. V dropped 5 bases and J dropped 3; count of bases not matched to a gene: 10. The CDR3 loop is CASSPRTSGRGTDTQYF. In DNA, the CDR3 is TGTGCCAGCAGCCCCCGAACTAGCGGGAGAGGTACAGATACGCAGTATTTT.

The chain is built from TRBV7-3 and TRBJ2-5; 9 positions match TRBD2. The CDR3 extends over 13 amino acids. The ends lost 2 bases at V and 7 bases at J; junction bases unmatched: 2. Looked up from germline, CDR1 is SGHTA and CDR2 is FQGTGA. As DNA, the CDR3 is TGTGCCAGCAGCTTAGAAGCGGGGGGGACCCAGTACTTC. Amino acid sequence: CASSLEAGGTQYF.

This clone was detected only a few times. This chain connects TRBV9 to TRBJ1-2, with D hard to call. Germline lookup yields CDR1 SGDLS and CDR2 YYNGEE. The CDR3 length is 12 residues. V lost 4 bases and J lost 7, with 11 bases in between. The CDR3 nucleotides are TGTGCCAGCAGCAGAGGGAAAATTGGCTACACCTTC. Protein product: CASSRGKIGYTF.

The chain links TRBV5-6 to TRBJ1-4; tentatively, D is TRBD1 (6 bases). Deletions cut 0 bases from V and 5 bases from J, with 11 bases between. Germline lookup yields CDR1 SGHDT and CDR2 YYEEEE. The CDR3 spans 15 residues. CDR3 amino acids: CASSLGTVRNEKLFF. In DNA, the CDR3 is TGTGCCAGCAGCTTGGGGACAGTGAGGAATGAAAAACTGTTTTTT.

The chain couples TRBV30 to TRBJ2-3; D remains ambiguous. V lost 0 bases to trimming and J lost 1 base, with 8 bases between them. Germline V CDR1 and CDR2: GTSNPN, SVGIG (reference sequence). The CDR3 extends over 14 amino acids. The CDR3, as DNA: TGTGCCTGGAGTGTATTTTCAGGCACAGATACGCAGTATTTT. Translating it yields CAWSVFSGTDTQYF.